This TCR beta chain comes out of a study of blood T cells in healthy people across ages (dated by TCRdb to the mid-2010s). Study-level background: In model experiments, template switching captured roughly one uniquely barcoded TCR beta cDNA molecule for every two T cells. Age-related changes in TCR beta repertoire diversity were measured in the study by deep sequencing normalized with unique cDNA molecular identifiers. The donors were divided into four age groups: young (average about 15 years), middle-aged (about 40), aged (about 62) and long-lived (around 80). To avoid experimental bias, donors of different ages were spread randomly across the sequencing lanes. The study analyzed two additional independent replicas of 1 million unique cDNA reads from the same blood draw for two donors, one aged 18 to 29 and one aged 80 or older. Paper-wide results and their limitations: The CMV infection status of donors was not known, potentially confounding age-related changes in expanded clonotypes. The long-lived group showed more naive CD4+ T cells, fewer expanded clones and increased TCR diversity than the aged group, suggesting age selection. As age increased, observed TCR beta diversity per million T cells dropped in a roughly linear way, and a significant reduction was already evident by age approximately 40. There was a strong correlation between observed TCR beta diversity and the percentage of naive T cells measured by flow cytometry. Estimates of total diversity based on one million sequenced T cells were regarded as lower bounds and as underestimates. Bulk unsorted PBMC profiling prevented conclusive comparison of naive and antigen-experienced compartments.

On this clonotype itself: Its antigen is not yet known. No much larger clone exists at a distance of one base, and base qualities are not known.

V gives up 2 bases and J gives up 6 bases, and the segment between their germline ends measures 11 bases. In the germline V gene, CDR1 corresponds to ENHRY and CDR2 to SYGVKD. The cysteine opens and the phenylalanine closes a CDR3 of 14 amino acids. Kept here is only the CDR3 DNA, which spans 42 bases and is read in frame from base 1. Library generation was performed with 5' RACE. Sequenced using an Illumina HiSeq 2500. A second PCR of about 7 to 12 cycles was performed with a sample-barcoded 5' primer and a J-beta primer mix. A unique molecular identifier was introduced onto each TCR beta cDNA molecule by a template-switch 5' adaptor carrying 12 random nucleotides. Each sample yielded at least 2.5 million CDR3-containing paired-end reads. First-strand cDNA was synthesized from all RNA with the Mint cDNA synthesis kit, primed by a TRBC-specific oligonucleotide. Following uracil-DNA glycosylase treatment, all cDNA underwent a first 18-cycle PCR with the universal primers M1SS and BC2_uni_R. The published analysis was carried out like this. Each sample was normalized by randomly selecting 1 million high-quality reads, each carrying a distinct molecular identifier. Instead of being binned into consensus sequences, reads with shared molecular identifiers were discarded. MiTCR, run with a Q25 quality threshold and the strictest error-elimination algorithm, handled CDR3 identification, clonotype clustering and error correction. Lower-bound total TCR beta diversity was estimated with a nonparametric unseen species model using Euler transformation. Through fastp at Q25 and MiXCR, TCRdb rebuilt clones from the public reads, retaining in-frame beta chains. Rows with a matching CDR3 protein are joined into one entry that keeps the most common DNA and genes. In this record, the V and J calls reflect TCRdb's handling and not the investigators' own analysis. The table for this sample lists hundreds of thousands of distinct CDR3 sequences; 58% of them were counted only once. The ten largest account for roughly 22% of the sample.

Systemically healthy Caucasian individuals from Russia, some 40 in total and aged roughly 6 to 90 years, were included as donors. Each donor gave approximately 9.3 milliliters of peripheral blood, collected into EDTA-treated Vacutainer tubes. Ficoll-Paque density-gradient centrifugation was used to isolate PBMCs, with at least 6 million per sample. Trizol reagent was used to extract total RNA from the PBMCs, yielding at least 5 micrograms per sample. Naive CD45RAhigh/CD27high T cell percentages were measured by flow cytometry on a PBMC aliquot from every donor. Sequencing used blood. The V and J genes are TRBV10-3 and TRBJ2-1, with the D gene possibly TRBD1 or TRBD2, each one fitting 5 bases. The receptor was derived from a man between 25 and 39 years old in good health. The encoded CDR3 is CAISEGWGSNEQFF. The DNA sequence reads TGTGCCATCAGTGAGGGTTGGGGGTCCAATGAGCAGTTCTTC.